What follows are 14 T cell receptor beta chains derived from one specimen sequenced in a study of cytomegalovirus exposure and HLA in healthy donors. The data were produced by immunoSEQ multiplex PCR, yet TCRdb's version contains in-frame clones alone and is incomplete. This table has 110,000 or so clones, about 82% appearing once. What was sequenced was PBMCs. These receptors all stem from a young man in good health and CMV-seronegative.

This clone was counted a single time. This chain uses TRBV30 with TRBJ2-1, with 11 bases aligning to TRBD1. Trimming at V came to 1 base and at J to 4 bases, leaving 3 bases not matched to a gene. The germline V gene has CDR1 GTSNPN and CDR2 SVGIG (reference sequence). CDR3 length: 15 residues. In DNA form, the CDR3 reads TGTGCCTGGAGTGAGGGACAGGGGGTTTACAATGAGCAGTTCTTC. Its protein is CAWSEGQGVYNEQFF.

In DNA, the CDR3 is TGTGCCAGCAGCCAAGCCGGACTAGCGGAGCACACAGATACGCAGTATTTT. Translating gives CASSQAGLAEHTDTQYF. The rearrangement joins TRBV4-2 to TRBJ2-3; 10 bases map to TRBD2. CDR1 is LGHNA, CDR2 YNFKEQ, per germline. The CDR3 consists of 17 residues. With 1 base clipped from V and 2 bases from J, the junction kept 6 bases outside the gene matches.

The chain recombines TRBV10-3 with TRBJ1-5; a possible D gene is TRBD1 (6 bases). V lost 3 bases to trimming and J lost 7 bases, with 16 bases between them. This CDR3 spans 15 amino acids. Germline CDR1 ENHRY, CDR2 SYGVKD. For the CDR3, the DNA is TGTGCCATCAGTGAACCCACAGGGCTCGGGCAGCCCCAGCATTTT. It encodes CAISEPTGLGQPQHF.

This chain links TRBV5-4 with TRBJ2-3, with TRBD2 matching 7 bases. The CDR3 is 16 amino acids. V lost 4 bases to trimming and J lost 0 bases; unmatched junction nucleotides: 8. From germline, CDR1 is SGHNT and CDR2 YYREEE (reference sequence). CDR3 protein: CASSLPGSGSTDTQYF. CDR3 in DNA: TGTGCCAGCAGCCTACCAGGTAGCGGGAGCACAGATACGCAGTATTTT. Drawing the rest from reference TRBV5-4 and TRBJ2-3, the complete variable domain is ETGVTQSPTHLIKTRGQQVTLRCSSQSGHNTVSWYQQALGQGPQFIFQYYREEENGRGNFPPRFSGLQFPNYSSELNVNALELDDSALYLCASSLPGSGSTDTQYFGPGTRLTVL.

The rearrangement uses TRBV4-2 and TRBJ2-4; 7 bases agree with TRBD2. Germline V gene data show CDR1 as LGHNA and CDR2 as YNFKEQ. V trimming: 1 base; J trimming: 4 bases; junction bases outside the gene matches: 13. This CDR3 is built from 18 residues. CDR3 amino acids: CASSQARGLDVVKNIQYF. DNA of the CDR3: TGTGCCAGCAGCCAAGCCCGCGGACTAGATGTCGTTAAAAACATTCAGTACTTC.

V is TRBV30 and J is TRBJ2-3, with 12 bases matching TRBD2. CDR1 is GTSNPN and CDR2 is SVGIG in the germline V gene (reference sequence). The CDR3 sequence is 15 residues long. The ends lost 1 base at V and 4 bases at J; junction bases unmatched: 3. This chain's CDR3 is CAWSARLAGADTQYF. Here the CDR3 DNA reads TGTGCCTGGAGTGCCCGACTAGCGGGAGCAGATACGCAGTATTTT.

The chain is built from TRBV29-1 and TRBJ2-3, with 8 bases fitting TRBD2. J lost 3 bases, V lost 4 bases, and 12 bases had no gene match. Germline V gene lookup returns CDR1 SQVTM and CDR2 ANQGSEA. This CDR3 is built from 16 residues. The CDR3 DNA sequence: TGCAGCGTTGTATCCCTTGGTAGCGGGATGACAGATACGCAGTATTTT. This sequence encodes CSVVSLGSGMTDTQYF.

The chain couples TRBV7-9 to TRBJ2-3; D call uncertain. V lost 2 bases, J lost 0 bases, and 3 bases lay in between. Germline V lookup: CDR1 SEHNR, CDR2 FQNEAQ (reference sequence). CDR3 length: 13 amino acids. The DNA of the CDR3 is TGTGCCAGCAGCTTACTCAGCACAGATACGCAGTATTTT. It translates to CASSLLSTDTQYF. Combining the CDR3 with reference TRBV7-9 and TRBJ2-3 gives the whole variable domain DTGVSQNPRHKITKRGQNVTFRCDPISEHNRLYWYRQTLGQGPEFLTYFQNEAQLEKSRLLSDRFSAERPKGSFSTLEIQRTEQGDSAMYLCASSLLSTDTQYFGPGTRLTVL.

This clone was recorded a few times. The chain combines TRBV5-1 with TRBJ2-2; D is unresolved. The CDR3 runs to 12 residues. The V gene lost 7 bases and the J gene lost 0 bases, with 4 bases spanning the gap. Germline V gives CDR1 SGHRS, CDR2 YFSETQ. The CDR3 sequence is CASPANTGELFF. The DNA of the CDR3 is TGCGCCAGCCCGGCGAACACCGGGGAGCTGTTTTTT. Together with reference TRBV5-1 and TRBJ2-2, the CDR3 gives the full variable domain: KAGVTQTPRYLIKTRGQQVTLSCSPISGHRSVSWYQQTPGQGLQFLFEYFSETQRNKGNFPGRFSGRQFSNSRSEMNVSTLELGDSALYLCASPANTGELFFGEGSRLTVL.

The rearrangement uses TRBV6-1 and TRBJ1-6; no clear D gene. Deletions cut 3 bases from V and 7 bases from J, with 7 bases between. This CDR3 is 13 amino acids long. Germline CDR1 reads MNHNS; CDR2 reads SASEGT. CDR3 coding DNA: TGTGCCAGCAGTGACCAGTCCAATTCACCCCTCCACTTT. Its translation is CASSDQSNSPLHF.

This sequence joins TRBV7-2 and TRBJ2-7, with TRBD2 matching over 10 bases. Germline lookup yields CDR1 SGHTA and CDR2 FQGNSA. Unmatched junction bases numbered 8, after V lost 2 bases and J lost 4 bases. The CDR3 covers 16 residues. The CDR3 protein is CASSLRTSGEGYEQYF. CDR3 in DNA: TGTGCCAGCAGCTTACGGACTAGCGGAGAGGGGTACGAGCAGTACTTC.

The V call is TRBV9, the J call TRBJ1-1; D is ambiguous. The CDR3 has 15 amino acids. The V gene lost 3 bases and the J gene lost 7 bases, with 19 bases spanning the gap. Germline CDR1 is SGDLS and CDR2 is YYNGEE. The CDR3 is CASSEIWEGWDEAFF. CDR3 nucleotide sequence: TGTGCCAGCAGCGAAATCTGGGAGGGCTGGGATGAAGCTTTCTTT.

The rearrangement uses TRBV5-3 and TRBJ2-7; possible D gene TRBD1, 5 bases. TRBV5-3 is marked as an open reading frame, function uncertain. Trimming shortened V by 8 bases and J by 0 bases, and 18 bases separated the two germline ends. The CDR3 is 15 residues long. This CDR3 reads CASGPARTSSYEQYF. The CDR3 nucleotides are TGTGCCAGCGGCCCTGCCAGGACATCCTCCTACGAGCAGTACTTC.

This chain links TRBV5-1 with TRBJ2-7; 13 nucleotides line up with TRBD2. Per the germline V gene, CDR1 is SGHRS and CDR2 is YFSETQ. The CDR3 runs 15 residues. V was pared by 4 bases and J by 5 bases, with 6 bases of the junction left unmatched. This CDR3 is CASSLRTSGSHEQYF. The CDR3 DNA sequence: TGCGCCAGCAGCCTTCGGACTAGCGGGAGCCACGAGCAGTACTTC.